These 20 T cell receptor beta chains came from one sample sequenced in a study of cytomegalovirus exposure and HLA in healthy donors. Using immunoSEQ multiplex PCR, the repertoire was profiled, and TCRdb retains in-frame clones only, with some absent. The sample contains 150,000 to 200,000 clones, roughly 89% of which appear only once. Sequenced input: PBMCs. These TCRs come from a woman aged 18-29 years in good health and CMV-seropositive.

This sequence joins TRBV7-6 and TRBJ2-1; 10 bases fit TRBD2. The CDR3 consists of 15 residues. Germline CDR1 and CDR2: SGHVS and FNYEAQ. Unmatched junction bases numbered 6, after V lost 1 base and J lost 9 bases. The chain's CDR3 is CASSLEGTSDSEQFF. The CDR3 coding sequence is TGTGCCAGCAGCTTAGAGGGGACTAGCGATAGTGAGCAGTTCTTC.

The rearrangement uses TRBV20-1 and TRBJ2-3, with a weak D call TRBD2 (5 bases). V shed 7 bases and J shed 4 bases, with 9 bases lying between them. Germline-derived CDR1 and CDR2 are DFQATT and SNEGSKA (reference sequence). CDR3 length: 11 amino acids. In DNA form, the CDR3 reads TGCAGTGGAGGGTTTCCAGATACGCAGTATTTT. Translated, it gives CSGGFPDTQYF.

The V call is TRBV5-1, the J call TRBJ1-2; D not resolved. Germline CDR1 and CDR2: SGHRS and YFSETQ. The V end was cut by 3 bases, the J end by 4 bases, with 16 bases between. The CDR3 has 15 amino acids. The chain's CDR3 is CASSSSHITTYGYTF. CDR3 nucleotides: TGCGCCAGCAGCTCCTCTCATATAACAACCTATGGCTACACCTTC. The whole variable domain, remainder taken from reference TRBV5-1 and TRBJ1-2, is KAGVTQTPRYLIKTRGQQVTLSCSPISGHRSVSWYQQTPGQGLQFLFEYFSETQRNKGNFPGRFSGRQFSNSRSEMNVSTLELGDSALYLCASSSSHITTYGYTFGSGTRLTVV.

This chain joins TRBV9 and TRBJ2-2; the D gene is possibly TRBD2 (5 bases). The CDR3 loop spans 14 amino acids. V lost 0 bases and J lost 6, with 9 bases in between. Germline values: CDR1 SGDLS, CDR2 YYNGEE. CDR3 region: CASSVGWGAGELFF. The CDR3 coding sequence is TGTGCCAGCAGCGTAGGGTGGGGAGCCGGGGAGCTGTTTTTT.

The rearrangement uses TRBV15 and TRBJ2-5, with 8 bases lining up with TRBD1. Germline V gene sequence: CDR1 LNHNV, CDR2 YYDKDF (reference sequence). The CDR3 length is 17 residues. Trimming at V came to 1 base and at J to 5 bases, leaving 12 bases not matched to a gene. CDR3: CATSRGREAGGHETQYF. CDR3 DNA: TGTGCCACCAGCAGAGGGAGGGAGGCAGGGGGCCACGAGACCCAGTACTTC.

The chain joins TRBV28 to TRBJ2-7; D call uncertain. The CDR3 covers 14 residues. Germline CDR1 reads MDHEN; CDR2 reads SYDVKM. V was cut by 7 bases and J by 0 bases, with 13 bases left in between. The DNA of the CDR3 is TGTGCCAGCATGACTGCGGCACGCTCCTACGAGCAGTACTTC. It codes for CASMTAARSYEQYF.

V is TRBV19 and J is TRBJ2-5, with 9 bases that match TRBD1. This CDR3 is built from 17 residues. Germline CDR1 reads LNHDA; CDR2 reads SQIVND (reference sequence). V trimming: 0 bases; J trimming: 7 bases; junction bases outside the gene matches: 12. The CDR3 sequence: CASSIDVGQGILGTQYF. The CDR3 DNA is TGTGCCAGTAGTATAGATGTGGGACAGGGTATATTGGGGACCCAGTACTTC.

Note on this clone: Other DNA sequences of this sample code for an identical CDR3. The chain carries TRBV9 and TRBJ2-1, with 8 nucleotides matching TRBD2. The V gene's germline CDR1 is SGDLS and CDR2 YYNGEE. The length of the CDR3 is 15 residues. The trim removed 2 bases at V and 0 bases at J, leaving 1 base unmatched. The CDR3 sequence: CASSVAGGSYNEQFF. In nucleotides, the CDR3 is TGTGCCAGCAGCGTCGCGGGAGGCTCCTACAATGAGCAGTTCTTC.

This chain connects TRBV23-1 to TRBJ2-1; D is perhaps TRBD1 (5 bases). TRBV23-1 is identified as an open reading frame with a role that is uncertain. CDR3 length: 14 amino acids. Between the trimmed V and J ends, which lost 2 bases and 3 bases, there was a span of 8 bases. The CDR3 loop reads CASSQRGNYNEQFF. The DNA for the CDR3 is TGCGCCAGCAGTCAAAGGGGAAACTACAATGAGCAGTTCTTC.

This chain joins TRBV4-2 and TRBJ2-7, with 9 bases matching TRBD1. The germline CDR1 and CDR2 sequences are LGHNA and YNFKEQ. This CDR3 is 15 amino acids long. With V trimmed by 1 base and J by 5 bases, 6 bases remained unmatched. The CDR3 nucleotides read TGTGCCAGCAGCCAAGGAACAGGGGGCCGCAACGAGCAGTACTTC. Its translation: CASSQGTGGRNEQYF.

V gene TRBV18 combines with J gene TRBJ1-1; weak D call: TRBD1 (6 bases). The V end lost 2 bases, the J end lost 4 bases, and 8 bases lay between the germline ends. The CDR3 runs 13 residues. The V gene's germline CDR1 is KGHSH and CDR2 LQKENI. CDR3 loop: CASSPGDITEAFF. Here the CDR3 DNA reads TGTGCCAGCTCACCAGGGGACATCACTGAAGCTTTCTTT.

The J gene is TRBJ1-2, the V gene TRBV18; 8 bases map to TRBD1. CDR3 size: 15 residues. Per germline, CDR1 KGHSH and CDR2 LQKENI. The trim removed 1 base at V and 4 bases at J, leaving 5 bases unmatched. DNA for the CDR3: TGTGCCAGCTCACCACGGACAGGGAAGGCCTATGGCTACACCTTC. It is translated as CASSPRTGKAYGYTF.

In DNA form, the CDR3 reads TGTGCCAGCAGCCAAGGGACTAGCGGGAGTTACAATGAGCAGTTCTTC. It translates to CASSQGTSGSYNEQFF. J is TRBJ2-1 and V is TRBV4-2; 13 nucleotides agree with TRBD2. The CDR3 is made up of 16 amino acids. V was pared by 1 base and J by 4 bases, with 1 base of the junction left unmatched. Looked up from germline, CDR1 is LGHNA and CDR2 is YNFKEQ.

The chain is built from TRBV20-1 and TRBJ2-3; D call uncertain. This CDR3 spans 11 amino acids. Germline loops: CDR1 DFQATT, CDR2 SNEGSKA (reference sequence). V was cut by 5 bases and J by 0 bases, with 3 bases left in between. The CDR3 loop reads CSASSTDTQYF. CDR3 coding DNA: TGCAGTGCTTCGAGCACAGATACGCAGTATTTT.

The chain has TRBV30 and TRBJ2-1, with TRBD1 matching 8 bases. V shed 3 bases, J shed 1 base, and the junction held 26 bases outside the gene matches. Germline V lookup: CDR1 GTSNPN, CDR2 SVGIG (reference sequence). The CDR3 totals 22 residues. The CDR3 region is CAWRDGQGPDHRFQSSYNEQFF. CDR3 DNA sequence: TGTGCCTGGAGAGACGGACAGGGCCCGGACCACCGCTTCCAGTCATCCTACAATGAGCAGTTCTTC. Filled out from reference TRBV30 and TRBJ2-1, the complete variable domain reads SQTIHQWPATLVQPVGSPLSLECTVEGTSNPNLYWYRQAAGRGLQLLFYSVGIGQISSEVPQNLSASRPQDRQFILSSKKLLLSDSGFYLCAWRDGQGPDHRFQSSYNEQFFGPGTRLTVL.

This chain joins TRBV2 and TRBJ2-5, with a possible D match to TRBD1 (5 bases). Germline V gives CDR1 SNHLY, CDR2 FYNNEI. The CDR3 loop spans 12 amino acids. The V end was cut by 7 bases, the J end by 0 bases, with 6 bases between. In DNA, the CDR3 is TGTGCCAGCACAGGGAACCAAGAGACCCAGTACTTC. It translates to CASTGNQETQYF.

This chain connects TRBV6-5 to TRBJ2-1; D is unresolved. V lost 0 bases, J lost 1 base, and 7 bases lay in between. CDR3 length equals 15 residues. CDR1 and CDR2 (germline): MNHEY, SVGAGI. The CDR3 spells CASSYSSTSYNEQFF. CDR3 in DNA: TGTGCCAGCAGTTACTCAAGTACATCCTACAATGAGCAGTTCTTC.

Written as DNA, the CDR3 is TGTGCCAGCAGCTTGGCTGGGACAGGGGCCCCAGACACCTTC. Protein: CASSLAGTGAPDTF. This chain joins TRBV5-4 and TRBJ1-2; 10 nucleotides line up with TRBD1. The germline CDR1 and CDR2 sequences are SGHNT and YYREEE (reference sequence). With V trimmed by 0 bases and J by 12 bases, 8 bases remained unmatched. The CDR3 length is 14 residues.

The chain carries TRBV7-9 and TRBJ1-3; no reliable D call. The CDR3 length is 17 residues. The ends were cut back, 3 bases at V and 0 bases at J, with 15 bases in the middle. Germline V gene data show CDR1 as SEHNR and CDR2 as FQNEAQ (reference sequence). The CDR3 DNA sequence: TGTGCCAGCAGCTTGGTGACGGCGAGGCTCTCTGGAAACACCATATATTTT. Translation gives CASSLVTARLSGNTIYF.

V and J are TRBV5-1 and TRBJ2-1; D gene ambiguous. CDR1 SGHRS and CDR2 YFSETQ come from the germline V gene. The CDR3 covers 14 residues. With 2 bases removed from V and 2 bases from J, the gap between germline ends came to 8 bases. CDR3 DNA sequence: TGCGCCAGCAGCTTTTCAGATCCCTACAATGAGCAGTTCTTC. This gives the protein CASSFSDPYNEQFF.